These 30 T cell receptor beta chains originate from one sample sequenced in a study of T cell repertoires in cytomegalovirus infection. Via MiXCR, TCRdb re-called the reads, giving one row per CDR3 protein. Of 510,000 or so distinct CDR3 sequences in the sample, about 25% are singletons; the top ten hold around 13%. The sample taken for sequencing was PBMCs. The source of these receptors is a human donor in good health (CMV status not recorded). Some clones in this sample may be carry-over from other donors' samples.

V usage is TRBV12-3 or TRBV12-4 and J usage is TRBJ2-1, with no clear D. There are 13 residues in the CDR3. Trimming shortened V by 5 bases and J by 6 bases, and 11 bases separated the two germline ends. This CDR3 reads CASSAGPLNEQFF. The CDR3 nucleotides read TGTGCCAGCAGTGCCGGGCCCCTCAATGAGCAGTTCTTC.

This clonotype turned up a few times. The V and J genes are TRBV20-1 and TRBJ2-5; TRBD2 aligns across 9 bases. After removal of 5 bases from V and 5 bases from J, the junction contained 9 bases not matched to a gene. The CDR3 spans 14 residues. Germline loops: CDR1 DFQATT, CDR2 SNEGSKA (reference sequence). The CDR3 spells CSAPGAGGAETQYF. CDR3 DNA: TGCAGTGCTCCCGGTGCGGGAGGGGCGGAGACCCAGTACTTC.

A few counts support this clonotype. This sequence joins TRBV28 and TRBJ2-7, with 10 bases lining up with TRBD1. In germline, CDR1 is MDHEN, CDR2 SYDVKM. This CDR3 has 14 residues. J was trimmed by 6 bases and V by 5 bases; bases with no gene match: 7. For the CDR3, the DNA is TGTGCCAGCAGTGCCGGGACAGGGGTTGTCGAGCAGTACTTC. Translated: CASSAGTGVVEQYF.

This clonotype showed up just a few times. J is TRBJ2-5 and V is TRBV12-5, with D tentatively TRBD2 (6 bases). CDR3 size: 15 residues. Germline V gives CDR1 LGHNT, CDR2 FRNRAP. The V end lost 7 bases, the J end lost 3 bases, and 18 bases lay between the germline ends. CDR3 DNA: TGTGCTAGTGCCCCGGGTCGGGGGTGGGAAGAGACCCAGTACTTC. This codes for CASAPGRGWEETQYF.

In this sample, this clonotype turned up many times. The chain joins TRBV7-8 to TRBJ2-3; no clear D. V was trimmed by 1 base and J by 2 bases, leaving 16 bases between them. The length of the CDR3 is 17 residues. Germline V lookup: CDR1 SGHVS, CDR2 FQNEAQ. This CDR3 is CASSLGGLAPITDTQYF. Here the CDR3 DNA reads TGTGCCAGCAGCTTAGGGGGTTTAGCTCCCATCACAGATACGCAGTATTTT.

The J gene is TRBJ2-5, the V gene TRBV30; no definite D call. CDR3 length: 14 residues. Germline CDR1 and CDR2: GTSNPN and SVGIG (reference sequence). Trimming took 0 bases from V and 1 from J, leaving 9 bases between them. The CDR3 DNA is TGTGCCTGGAGTGTAAAACAAATCCAAGAGACCCAGTACTTC. Protein sequence: CAWSVKQIQETQYF.

About this clonotype itself: At one end, the junction sequence differs from germline, possibly due to a read error. The chain has TRBV20-1 and TRBJ2-3; perhaps TRBD2 as D (5 bases). Germline V lookup: CDR1 DFQATT, CDR2 SNEGSKA (reference sequence). The CDR3 sequence is 15 residues long. The CDR3 DNA is TGCAGTGCAAGAGCGTATAGCGAGAGCACAGATACGCAGTATTTT. Translating gives CSARAYSESTDTQYF.

V and J are TRBV20-1 and TRBJ2-4; TRBD2 aligns across 9 bases. Per the germline V gene, CDR1 is DFQATT and CDR2 is SNEGSKA (reference sequence). This CDR3 is built from 16 residues. V gave up 2 bases and J gave up 6 bases; unmatched junction bases: 11. The CDR3 is CSARHSGRGPRNIQYF. DNA of the CDR3: TGCAGTGCTAGACATAGCGGGAGAGGTCCGAGAAACATTCAGTACTTC.

This clonotype was observed once. The chain combines TRBV19 with TRBJ2-7; D is possibly TRBD1 or TRBD2 (7 bases each). The CDR3 spans 14 residues. Germline CDR1 and CDR2: LNHDA and SQIVND (reference sequence). CDR3 bases: TGCCGACCTTGGGAGGGGGCTGATCGCGACGAGCAGTACGTC. It encodes CRPWEGADRDEQYV.

This clonotype was seen at least ten times. The rearrangement joins TRBV7-2 to TRBJ2-7, with a tentative D call TRBD2 (6 bases). The germline gives CDR1 SGHTA, CDR2 FQGNSA. The CDR3 consists of 16 residues. V was pared by 5 bases and J by 2 bases, with 19 bases between. CDR3 DNA: TGTGCCAGCAGCCCCCGTGTGGCGGCGGGACCCTACGAGCAGTACTTC. Translated: CASSPRVAAGPYEQYF.

This sequence joins TRBV10-3 and TRBJ1-3; D might be TRBD1 (6 bases). This CDR3 contains 15 residues. Germline V lookup: CDR1 ENHRY, CDR2 SYGVKD. V shed 3 bases and J shed 2 bases, with 11 bases lying between them. The CDR3, as DNA: TGTGCCATCAGTGACCCGGCAGGGGCTGGAAACACCATATATTTT. It translates to CAISDPAGAGNTIYF.

V usage is TRBV6-4 and J usage is TRBJ1-1; D ambiguous. The ends were cut back, 2 bases at V and 7 bases at J, with 8 bases in the middle. Germline lookup yields CDR1 MRHNA and CDR2 SNTAGT. This CDR3 spans 12 amino acids. In DNA form, the CDR3 reads TGTGCCAGCAGTGACAGGGTGGGTGAAGCTTTCTTT. Its translation: CASSDRVGEAFF.

This clonotype was observed many times. The chain carries TRBV7-2 and TRBJ2-7; D is uncertain. V was trimmed by 2 bases and J by 5 bases, leaving 4 bases between them. There are 11 residues in the CDR3. The germline V gene encodes CDR1 SGHTA and CDR2 FQGNSA. The CDR3 nucleotides are TGTGCCAGCAGCTTAATCAACGAGCAGTACTTC. This translates into CASSLINEQYF.

The chain couples TRBV15 to TRBJ2-6, with D perhaps TRBD2 (5 bases). The germline CDR1 and CDR2 sequences are LNHNV and YYDKDF (reference sequence). Trimming pared 9 bases from V and 2 bases from J, leaving 17 bases between. The CDR3 contains 16 residues. The CDR3 spells CATREGMMTGANVLTF. CDR3 in DNA: TGTGCCACACGGGAAGGGATGATGACTGGGGCCAACGTCCTGACTTTC.

This clonotype was seen ten or more times. This chain connects TRBV7-6 to TRBJ2-1, with 11 bases identical to TRBD2. The germline CDR1 and CDR2 sequences are SGHVS and FNYEAQ. This CDR3 contains 16 residues. With 0 bases clipped from V and 7 bases from J, the junction kept 5 bases outside the gene matches. In DNA, the CDR3 is TGTGCCAGCAGCTTAGCTAGCGGGAGGGCTGGAAATGAGCAGTTCTTC. Translated, it gives CASSLASGRAGNEQFF.

This clonotype was seen ten or more times. The V and J genes are TRBV7-8 and TRBJ2-3; 8 bases are shared with TRBD1. The CDR3 is 15 residues long. Germline CDR1 is SGHVS and CDR2 is FQNEAQ. V lost 4 bases and J lost 4; bases outside the gene matches: 7. The CDR3 sequence: CASSSDRVGPDTQYF. The CDR3 bases are TGTGCCAGCAGCTCGGACAGGGTTGGCCCAGATACGCAGTATTTT.

This clonotype was seen a few times. This CDR3 reads CASSSEGGRAYEKLFF. CDR3 coding DNA: TGTGCCAGCAGCTCTGAGGGCGGGAGGGCGTATGAAAAACTGTTTTTT. The chain is built from TRBV7-6 and TRBJ1-4; D unresolved. Trimming pared 4 bases from V and 6 bases from J, leaving 18 bases between. This CDR3 spans 16 amino acids. CDR1 and CDR2 (germline): SGHVS, FNYEAQ.

This clonotype was detected many times. This chain uses TRBV7-2 with TRBJ2-5; perhaps D is TRBD1 or TRBD2 (5 bases each). This CDR3 spans 14 amino acids. Germline CDR1 is SGHTA and CDR2 is FQGNSA. Trimming left V 0 bases short and J 5 bases short, with 10 bases between. The CDR3 coding sequence is TGTGCCAGCAGCTTAGCGAGGGGCAGGGAGACCCAGTACTTC. Amino acids: CASSLARGRETQYF. Based on the CDR3 plus reference TRBV7-2 and TRBJ2-5, the full variable domain is GAGVSQSPSNKVTEKGKDVELRCDPISGHTALYWYRQSLGQGLEFLIYFQGNSAPDKSGLPSDRFSAERTGGSVSTLTIQRTQQEDSAVYLCASSLARGRETQYFGPGTRLLVL.

This clonotype came up many times. This chain joins TRBV7-2 and TRBJ2-3, with D possibly called TRBD1 or TRBD2 (5 bases each). Germline V gene data show CDR1 as SGHTA and CDR2 as FQGNSA. Trimming took 6 bases from V and 1 from J, leaving 23 bases between them. The CDR3 has 18 residues. CDR3 DNA: TGTGCCAGCAGTTTATACCTCATTTGGGGACCAGGCACAGATACGCAGTATTTT. Encoded protein: CASSLYLIWGPGTDTQYF.

This clonotype was counted ten times or more. The V gene is TRBV7-8, the J gene TRBJ2-3, with D possibly being TRBD2 (5 bases). The CDR3 is made up of 14 amino acids. CDR1 and CDR2 (germline): SGHVS, FQNEAQ. The V end was cut by 4 bases, the J end by 0 bases, with 8 bases between. In nucleotides, the CDR3 is TGTGCCAGCAGCTCGGGGTCTAGCACAGATACGCAGTATTTT. Protein sequence: CASSSGSSTDTQYF. Variable domain in full (rest from reference TRBV7-8 and TRBJ2-3): GAGVSQSPRYKVAKRGQDVALRCDPISGHVSLFWYQQALGQGPEFLTYFQNEAQLDKSGLPSDRFFAERPEGSVSTLKIQRTQQEDSAVYLCASSSGSSTDTQYFGPGTRLTVL.

The chain employs TRBV7-8 and TRBJ2-1, with D possibly being TRBD1 (6 bases). This CDR3 spans 16 amino acids. V lost 1 base and J 4 bases, leaving 14 bases between the germline ends. Germline V gene sequence: CDR1 SGHVS, CDR2 FQNEAQ. CDR3 DNA: TGTGCCAGCAGCTTAGGCTCGACAGGCAATTACAATGAGCAGTTCTTC. Residues: CASSLGSTGNYNEQFF.

The chain links TRBV4-3 to TRBJ2-6; D is uncertain. V was trimmed by 0 bases and J by 0 bases, leaving 3 bases between them. The length of the CDR3 is 15 residues. Germline-derived CDR1 and CDR2 are LGHNA and YSLEER. CDR3 DNA: TGCGCCAGCAGCCAAGAGACCTCTGGGGCCAACGTCCTGACTTTC. Its translation is CASSQETSGANVLTF.

This chain joins TRBV4-2 and TRBJ1-3; 9 bases align to TRBD1. Germline trimming cut 4 bases from V and 0 bases from J; bases unmatched to any gene: 7. The germline V gene has CDR1 LGHNA and CDR2 YNFKEQ. There are 17 residues in the CDR3. CDR3 in amino acids: CASSRTGGFLSGNTIYF. CDR3 DNA: TGTGCCAGCAGCCGCACAGGGGGCTTCCTCTCTGGAAACACCATATATTTT.

This clonotype was seen many times. The rearrangement links TRBV7-2 to TRBJ2-7; unclear D gene. Per the germline V gene, CDR1 is SGHTA and CDR2 is FQGNSA. Trimming pared 0 bases from V and 3 bases from J, leaving 24 bases between. The CDR3 has 19 amino acids. In DNA form, the CDR3 reads TGTGCCAGCAGCTTAGCGCTACTCGAGGCCACTTCCCGATTCTACGAGCAGTACTTC. This encodes CASSLALLEATSRFYEQYF.

The table lists this clonotype with many counts. The chain couples TRBV7-2 to TRBJ2-1; D perhaps matches TRBD2 (5 bases). The CDR3 is 12 amino acids. V was cut by 5 bases and J by 10 bases, with 12 bases left in between. The V gene's germline CDR1 is SGHTA and CDR2 FQGNSA. The CDR3 nucleotides read TGTGCCAGCAGCCCAATAGCGTGGGAGCAGTTCTTC. Its protein is CASSPIAWEQFF.

This clonotype has just a few counts. The chain employs TRBV10-3 and TRBJ2-5; 7 bases fit TRBD1. The V gene end was trimmed by 2 bases and the J gene end by 4 bases; junction bases not matched to a gene: 4. Germline CDR1 is ENHRY and CDR2 is SYGVKD. CDR3 length: 14 amino acids. CDR3 DNA: TGTGCCATCAGTGAGGAGAACAGGGGAGAGACCCAGTACTTC. Translation: CAISEENRGETQYF.

V gene TRBV28 combines with J gene TRBJ2-3, with unresolved D. The CDR3 runs to 15 residues. In germline, CDR1 is MDHEN, CDR2 SYDVKM. V shed 3 bases and J shed 2 bases, with 12 bases lying between them. The CDR3, as DNA: TGTGCCAGCAGTTTTTTAGGAGTAACCACAGATACGCAGTATTTT. Protein product: CASSFLGVTTDTQYF.

This clonotype occurred once. V gene TRBV29-1 combines with J gene TRBJ1-2; D is perhaps TRBD1 (6 bases). V was shortened by 4 bases and J by 5 bases, with 14 bases between the two germline ends. The CDR3 length is 13 residues. CDR1 is SQVTM and CDR2 is ANQGSEA in the germline V gene. DNA of the CDR3: TGCAGCGTTGGGGGTTCAGGGGAGTATGGCTACACCTTC. Translating gives CSVGGSGEYGYTF.

Only a few counts were recorded for this clonotype. This chain links TRBV12-3 or TRBV12-4 with TRBJ2-3; no reliable D call. The CDR3 totals 13 residues. V lost 5 bases and J 4 bases, leaving 10 bases between the germline ends. The CDR3 region is CASSPQIADTQYF. CDR3 DNA sequence: TGTGCCAGCAGTCCGCAGATTGCAGATACGCAGTATTTT.

This clonotype was observed many times. The genes are TRBV7-8 and TRBJ1-5, with D hard to call. CDR3 length equals 16 residues. The germline V and J ends were trimmed by 5 bases and 7 bases, with 21 bases remaining between them. Germline CDR1 and CDR2: SGHVS and FQNEAQ. CDR3 nucleotides: TGTGCCAGCAGCCTCCAGGCCGGACGTGGAGGGCAGCCCCAGCATTTT. Translated, it gives CASSLQAGRGGQPQHF.